The present entry profiles one TCR beta chain with its context. The antigen it binds to is not known. No much larger clone exists at a distance of one base, and base qualities are not known. These data originate in a study of T cell responses to AZD1222 COVID-19 vaccine (dated by TCRdb to the early 2020s). Context from the whole study: TCR sequencing covered over 230 trial participants: around 210 given two doses of AZD1222 and about 26 given two doses of MenACWY control vaccine. Trial participants were enrolled by age into 18-55, 56-69 and 70-plus year subgroups, with about 150, 28 and 57 TCR-sequenced participants respectively.

The time point label, read with the paper, signifies: about 28 days (+/-7) after the second vaccine dose. AZD1222 recipients given second doses at about 4 weeks or at about 12 weeks were pooled, since spike-specific TCR depth and breadth were not found to differ between the two schedules. Samples from vaccinated people were obtained from the UK trials COV001 and COV002, which included a single-blind randomized controlled phase 2/3 trial of AZD1222 (ChAdOx1 nCoV-19) in healthy adults. For TCRbeta chain sequencing, PBMC samples from trial participants were taken at day 0 and at day 28 after the second dose. What the research found in general, with its limitations: Because no day 14 peak-response samples were available, repertoires were characterized only after the peak T cell response. The 56-69-year group was small, and its depth increase did not reach significance, likely because of low power. A significant rise in spike-specific TCR breadth and depth was observed after two AZD1222 doses relative to day 0 and relative to MenACWY recipients. Conclusions about previously exposed vaccinees were limited because only a handful of AZD1222 recipients were SARS-CoV-2 seropositive at baseline. Epitopes outside the regions mutated in the B.1.351 and B.1.1.7 variants were reportedly recognized by nearly half of the unique spike-specific TCRs. Most participants were white British and females outnumbered males, and the authors suggested that clonal diversity may have been underestimated. CD4 TCRs associated with the vaccine covered the entire spike protein, and the dominant responses were in regions 160-218 and 743-854.

Looking up the germline V gene (reference sequence) yields CDR1 SGHNT and CDR2 YYREEE. Trimming takes 0 bases from V and 6 bases from J, and the germline ends sit 4 bases apart. The CDR3 covers 11 residues, taking in both the cysteine and the phenylalanine. Of the read, only the CDR3 DNA is kept; its 33 bases are in frame from base 1. The CDR3 regions of human TCRbeta chains were subjected to immunosequencing. As for the original processing: TCRs in the repertoires were compared against a reference library of SARS-CoV-2-specific TCRs that had been generated with the MIRA antigen-specificity platform. Breadth was defined as the fraction of unique TCRs that were SARS-CoV-2-associated, and depth was defined as the fraction of total T cells that were SARS-CoV-2-associated. Using the MIRA data, each spike-specific TCR was assigned both to the spike region to which the TCR was reactive and to a CD4 or CD8 class. Log10-transformed breadth and depth values were compared by one-way ANOVA with Sidak's multiple comparisons tests. TCRdb mirrors the immuneACCESS table, restricted to in-frame sequences. Some clones are absent from its copies; in checked studies, under half trace to an unresolved V gene, and the reason for the others is unknown. The V and J calls and clone size were taken over from that table, and D and trimming were inferred from the DNA. The sample table records about 110,000 clones; around 90% of these occur just once. Of the sample, more than 2% falls within the top ten clones.

The sequenced sample was peripheral blood, obtained 28 days after the second AZD1222 dose. The source of this sequence is an adult who received the AZD1222 COVID-19 vaccine. The chain employs TRBV5-4 and TRBJ2-7, with an unclear D gene assignment. The CDR3 amino acid sequence is: CASSLDGEQYF. In nucleotides, the sequence is TGTGCCAGCAGCTTGGACGGCGAGCAGTACTTC.